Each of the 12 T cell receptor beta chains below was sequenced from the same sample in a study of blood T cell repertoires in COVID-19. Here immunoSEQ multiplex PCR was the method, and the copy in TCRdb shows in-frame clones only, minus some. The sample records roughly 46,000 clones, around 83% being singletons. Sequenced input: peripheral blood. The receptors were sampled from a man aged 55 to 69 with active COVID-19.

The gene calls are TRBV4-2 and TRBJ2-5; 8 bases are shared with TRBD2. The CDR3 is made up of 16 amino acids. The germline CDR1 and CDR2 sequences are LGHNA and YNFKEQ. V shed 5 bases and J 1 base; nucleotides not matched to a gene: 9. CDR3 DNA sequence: TGTGCCAGCAGCGTTAGAATAGCGGGGCTCCAAGAGACCCAGTACTTC. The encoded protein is CASSVRIAGLQETQYF.

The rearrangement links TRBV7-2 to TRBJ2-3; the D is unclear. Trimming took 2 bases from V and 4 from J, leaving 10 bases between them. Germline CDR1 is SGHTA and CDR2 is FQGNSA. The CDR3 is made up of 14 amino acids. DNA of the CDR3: TGTGCCAGCAGCTTATACGGGTTAGCAGATACGCAGTATTTT. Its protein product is CASSLYGLADTQYF.

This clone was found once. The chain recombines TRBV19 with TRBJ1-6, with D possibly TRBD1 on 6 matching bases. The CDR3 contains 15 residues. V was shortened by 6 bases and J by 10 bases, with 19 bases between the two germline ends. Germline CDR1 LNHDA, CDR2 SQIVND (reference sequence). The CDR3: CASSLGEGVRSPLHF. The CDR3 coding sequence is TGTGCCAGTAGCCTGGGCGAGGGGGTGCGATCACCCCTCCACTTT.

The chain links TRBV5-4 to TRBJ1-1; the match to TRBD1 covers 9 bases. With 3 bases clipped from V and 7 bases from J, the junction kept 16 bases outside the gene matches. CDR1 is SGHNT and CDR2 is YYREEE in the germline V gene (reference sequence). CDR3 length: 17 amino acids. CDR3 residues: CASSYGGGQGAFSEAFF. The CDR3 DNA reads TGTGCCAGCAGCTACGGTGGGGGACAGGGTGCATTCAGTGAAGCTTTCTTT.

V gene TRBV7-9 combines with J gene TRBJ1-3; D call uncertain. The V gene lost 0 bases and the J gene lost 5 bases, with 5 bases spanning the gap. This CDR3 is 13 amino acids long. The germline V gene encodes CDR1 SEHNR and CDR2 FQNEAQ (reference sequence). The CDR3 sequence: CASSLASRNTIYF. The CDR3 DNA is TGTGCCAGCAGCTTAGCGAGTCGAAACACCATATATTTT.

CDR3 sequence (DNA): TGTGCCAGCAGCAGACAGGGTTGGACTGAAGCTTTCTTT. Amino acids: CASSRQGWTEAFF. The chain links TRBV11-3 to TRBJ1-1; 7 bases match TRBD1. The junction had 5 bases not matched to a gene; V was cut back by 5 bases and J by 5 bases. The germline CDR1 and CDR2 sequences are SGHNT and YENEEA. CDR3 length equals 13 residues.

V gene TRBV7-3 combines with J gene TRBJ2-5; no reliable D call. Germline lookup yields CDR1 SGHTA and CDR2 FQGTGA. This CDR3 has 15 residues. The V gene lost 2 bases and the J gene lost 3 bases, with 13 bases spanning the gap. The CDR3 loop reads CASSLRAGYEETQYF. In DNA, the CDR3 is TGTGCCAGCAGCTTACGTGCAGGTTACGAAGAGACCCAGTACTTC. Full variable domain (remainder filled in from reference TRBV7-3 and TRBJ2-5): GAGVSQTPSNKVTEKGKYVELRCDPISGHTALYWYRQSLGQGPEFLIYFQGTGAADDSGLPNDRFFAVRPEGSVSTLKIQRTERGDSAVYLCASSLRAGYEETQYFGPGTRLLVL.

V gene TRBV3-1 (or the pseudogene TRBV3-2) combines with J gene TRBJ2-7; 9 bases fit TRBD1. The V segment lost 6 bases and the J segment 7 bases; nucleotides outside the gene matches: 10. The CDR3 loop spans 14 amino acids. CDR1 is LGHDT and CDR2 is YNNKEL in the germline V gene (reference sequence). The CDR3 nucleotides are TGTGCCAGCAGTAAGACAGGGGGGCGGGGTGAGCAGTACTTC. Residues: CASSKTGGRGEQYF.

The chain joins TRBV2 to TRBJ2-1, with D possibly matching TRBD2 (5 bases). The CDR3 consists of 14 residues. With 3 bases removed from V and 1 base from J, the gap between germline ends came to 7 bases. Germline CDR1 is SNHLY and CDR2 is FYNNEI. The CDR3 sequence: CASSEERSYNEQFF. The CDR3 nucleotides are TGTGCCAGCAGTGAGGAGCGGTCCTACAATGAGCAGTTCTTC. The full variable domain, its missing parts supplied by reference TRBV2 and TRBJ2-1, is EPEVTQTPSHQVTQMGQEVILRCVPISNHLYFYWYRQILGQKVEFLVSFYNNEISEKSEIFDDQFSVERPDGSNFTLKIRSTKLEDSAMYFCASSEERSYNEQFFGPGTRLTVL.

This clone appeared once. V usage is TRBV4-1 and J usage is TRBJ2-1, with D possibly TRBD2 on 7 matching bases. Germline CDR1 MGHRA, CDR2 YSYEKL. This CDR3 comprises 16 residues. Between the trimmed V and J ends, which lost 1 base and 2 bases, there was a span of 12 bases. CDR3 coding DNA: TGCGCCAGCAGCCAAGTGGGGGGGGGCCCCTACAATGAGCAGTTCTTC. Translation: CASSQVGGGPYNEQFF.

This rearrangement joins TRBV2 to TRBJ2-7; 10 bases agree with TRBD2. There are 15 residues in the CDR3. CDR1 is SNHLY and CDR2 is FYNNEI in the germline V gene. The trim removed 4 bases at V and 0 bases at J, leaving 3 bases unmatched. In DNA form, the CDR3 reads TGTGCCAGCAGTGTACTAGCGGGGAGCTCCTACGAGCAGTACTTC. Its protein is CASSVLAGSSYEQYF.

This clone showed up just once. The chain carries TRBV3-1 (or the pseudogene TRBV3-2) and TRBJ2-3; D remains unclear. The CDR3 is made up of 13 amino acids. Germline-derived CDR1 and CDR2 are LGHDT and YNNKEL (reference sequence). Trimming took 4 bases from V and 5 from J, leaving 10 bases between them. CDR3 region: CASSPLSVDTQYF. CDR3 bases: TGTGCCAGCAGCCCGTTGAGTGTAGATACGCAGTATTTT.